This TCR beta chain appears in the sequencing data of a study of CD8 T cells in Susac syndrome. Sequencing of TCR beta was performed on blood CD8+ and CD4+ T cells. In the multiple sclerosis control group, patients were treatment-naive and had stable or active relapsing-remitting disease. With random hexamers, reverse transcription was performed on roughly 0.5 to 1 ug of RNA. Coverage of TCR beta CDR3 amplification by immunoSEQ multiplex PCR extended to 54 Vbeta and 13 Jbeta. TCRdb recomputed calls from the immunoSEQ multiplex PCR reads with MiXCR, one row per CDR3 protein. The table shows 100,000 to 150,000 distinct CDR3 sequences, with 85% to 95% occurring only once. CDR1 and CDR2 (germline): DFQATT, SNEGSKA (reference sequence). The V gene end was trimmed by 0 bases and the J gene end by 5 bases; junction bases not matched to a gene: 12. The CDR3 is made up of 17 amino acids.

The sample consisted of CD8+ T cells from PBMCs. The clonotype comes from a human donor with multiple sclerosis. The chain employs TRBV20-1 and TRBJ2-3, with 9 bases aligning to TRBD2. CDR3 loop: CSARDLLAGGPRDTQYF. For the CDR3, the DNA is TGCAGTGCTAGAGATCTATTGGCGGGGGGGCCGAGAGATACGCAGTATTTT.